The clone carrying this T cell receptor beta chain was recorded a few times. The antigen is not known. This entry belongs to a study of T-cell memory formation after mild COVID-19. The V segment lost 4 bases and the J segment 4 bases; nucleotides outside the gene matches: 10. This CDR3 has 16 residues. Germline V CDR1 and CDR2: SGHTA, FQGTGA. Barcoded TCR alpha and TCR beta cDNA libraries with UMIs came from 5'RACE using constant-segment primers. TCRdb itself ran the 5' RACE reads through MiXCR, one entry per CDR3 protein. This sample has 450,000 to 650,000 distinct CDR3 sequences, with approximately 21% found just once. Findings and caveats of the study: Day 15 to 85 contractors were CD4/CD8 balanced; later expanders leaned CD4+.

The TCR sequence derives from an adult woman who had mild COVID-19 (a few samples of this study predate the infection). Cell type and time point are not known. The chain employs TRBV7-3 and TRBJ2-5; the match to TRBD2 covers 9 bases. Sequencing input: PBMCs or a T cell subset sorted from them (not recorded which). Written as DNA, the CDR3 is TGTGCCAGCAGCTCCGTCGCGGGGGGGCCAGGAGAGACCCAGTACTTC. It yields the protein CASSSVAGGPGETQYF.